Listed below are T cell receptor beta chains from one sample, sequenced in a study of shared clonotypes between healthy human individuals. Measured with immunoSEQ multiplex PCR; TCRdb has only the in-frame clones, and not every one. The repertoire holds about 680,000 clones, approximately 79% seen once, with approximately 1.8% in the top ten. Specimen: memory CD4+ T cells sorted from blood. The source of these receptors is a woman in her 30s in good health. Each CDR3 is given with its conserved first and last residue. D genes are given only for firm matches. For some rows the clone size is stated as once, few or many, or as a class when expanded; others skip it.

-	TRBV19	TRBJ1-4	-	CASRMRHQDEKLFF	TGTGCCAGTAGAATGAGACATCAAGATGAAAAACTGTTTTTT
-	TRBV5-1	TRBJ2-1	-	CASSLGSGSYNEQFF	TGCGCCAGCAGCTTGGGGTCGGGGTCCTACAATGAGCAGTTCTTC
-	TRBV7-8	TRBJ1-2	TRBD1	CASSPGQGIYGYTF	TGTGCCAGCAGCCCGGGACAGGGGATCTATGGCTACACCTTC
-	TRBV20-1	TRBJ1-2	-	CSASSGEGYTF	TGCAGTGCTAGTTCAGGGGAAGGCTACACCTTC
-	TRBV5-5	TRBJ1-3	-	CASSPLPSSSGNTIYF	TGTGCCAGCAGTCCTTTACCGAGCTCTTCCGGAAACACCATATATTTT
-	TRBV7-9	TRBJ1-5	-	CASSLVQGSNQPQHF	TGTGCCAGCAGCTTAGTTCAGGGGTCAAATCAGCCCCAGCATTTT
-	TRBV7-3	TRBJ2-5	TRBD2	CASSPAGGPQETQYF	TGTGCCAGCAGCCCGGCGGGGGGACCACAAGAGACCCAGTACTTC
-	TRBV18	TRBJ2-7	TRBD1	CASSPTPGQTSYEQYF	TGTGCCAGCTCACCAACTCCGGGACAGACCTCCTACGAGCAGTACTTC
-	TRBV5-6	TRBJ2-7	TRBD2	CASSLGGRAIYEQYF	TGTGCCAGCAGCTTGGGCGGGAGGGCCATCTACGAGCAGTACTTC
-	TRBV18	TRBJ1-2	-	CASSTDPEGGGYTF	TGTGCCAGCTCAACGGACCCGGAAGGGGGTGGCTACACCTTC
-	TRBV10-3	TRBJ2-5	-	CAISPRQQETQYF	TGTGCCATCAGCCCACGACAGCAAGAGACCCAGTACTTC
once	TRBV5-4	TRBJ2-3	TRBD2	CASSYGLAGGDTQYF	TGTGCCAGCAGCTACGGACTAGCGGGAGGAGATACGCAGTATTTT
-	TRBV29-1	TRBJ2-5	-	CSGTPDSQETQYF	TGCAGCGGAACTCCGGACAGCCAAGAGACCCAGTACTTC
-	TRBV2	TRBJ2-2	TRBD1	CASSRTGQGYTGELFF	TGTGCCAGCAGCCGGACGGGACAGGGTTACACCGGGGAGCTGTTTTTT
-	TRBV29-1	TRBJ1-1	-	CSAAVGTTLNTEAFF	TGCAGCGCCGCCGTGGGCACTACTTTGAACACTGAAGCTTTCTTT
-	TRBV21-1	TRBJ1-2	-	CASSFRRIYGAQIGYTF	TGTGCCAGCAGCTTTAGAAGGATTTACGGAGCCCAAATTGGCTACACCTTC
-	TRBV4-1	TRBJ2-5	TRBD1	CASSQEQGAGETQYF	TGCGCCAGCAGCCAAGAGCAGGGGGCAGGGGAGACCCAGTACTTC
-	TRBV5-8	TRBJ1-1	-	CASSADRTVEAFF	TGTGCCAGCAGCGCCGACAGGACGGTTGAAGCTTTCTTT
-	TRBV10-3	TRBJ1-5	-	CATANLGQPQHF	TGTGCCACTGCAAACCTGGGTCAGCCCCAGCATTTT
-	TRBV6-4	TRBJ1-2	TRBD1	CASSPTGGGGYGYTF	TGTGCCAGCAGTCCCACGGGAGGGGGCGGCTATGGCTACACCTTC
-	TRBV7-9	TRBJ2-6	-	CASSMTSSGANVLTF	TGTGCCAGCAGCATGACTAGCTCTGGGGCCAACGTCCTGACTTTC
-	TRBV10-1	TRBJ2-2	-	CASSGSRNTGELFF	TGCGCCAGCAGTGGGAGTAGGAACACCGGGGAGCTGTTTTTT
once	TRBV6-5	TRBJ1-3	TRBD1	CASSSPGQSNGNTIYF	TGTGCCAGCAGTTCGCCGGGACAGTCCAATGGAAACACCATATATTTT
-	TRBV28	TRBJ2-5	TRBD2	CASSSGAGVETQYF	TGTGCCAGCAGTTCCGGAGCGGGAGTAGAGACCCAGTACTTC
-	TRBV2	TRBJ2-7	TRBD2	CASRSSGVSYEQYF	TGTGCCAGCAGATCTAGCGGGGTGTCCTACGAGCAGTACTTC
-	TRBV6-6	TRBJ2-1	TRBD1	CASSLQGASHNEQFF	TGTGCCAGCAGCCTACAGGGGGCTTCCCACAATGAGCAGTTCTTC
-	TRBV27	TRBJ2-1	TRBD2	CASSPRLAGGYNEQFF	TGTGCCAGCAGTCCACGACTAGCGGGAGGTTACAATGAGCAGTTCTTC
-	TRBV7-3	TRBJ2-3	-	CASSLQGGVTDTQYF	TGTGCCAGCAGCTTACAAGGCGGGGTCACAGATACGCAGTATTTT
few	TRBV19	TRBJ1-3	-	CASSIDEYGNTIYF	TGTGCCAGTAGTATAGATGAGTACGGAAACACCATATATTTT
-	TRBV5-1	TRBJ2-5	-	CASSFLRDRETQYF	TGCGCCAGCAGCTTTCTGAGGGATCGAGAGACCCAGTACTTC
-	TRBV5-4	TRBJ1-2	-	CASSGDEGYGYTF	TGTGCCAGCAGCGGCGACGAAGGATATGGCTACACCTTC
few	TRBV29-1	TRBJ2-7	-	CSVEDDSYEQYF	TGCAGCGTGGAGGACGACTCCTACGAGCAGTACTTC
-	TRBV6-6	TRBJ2-3	-	CASSPRDLGDTQYF	TGTGCCAGCAGCCCCCGGGACTTGGGAGATACGCAGTATTTT
few	TRBV7-2	TRBJ1-1	-	CASSKDMNTEAFF	TGTGCCAGCAGTAAAGATATGAACACTGAAGCTTTCTTT
-	TRBV7-9	TRBJ2-1	-	CASSLYPRKAGNEQFF	TGTGCCAGCAGCTTATACCCCCGCAAGGCGGGGAATGAGCAGTTCTTC
-	TRBV7-2	TRBJ2-2	TRBD2	CASSRLAGVTGELFF	TGTGCCAGCAGCCGACTAGCGGGGGTCACCGGGGAGCTGTTTTTT
-	TRBV19	TRBJ2-7	-	CASSTTGTSYEQYF	TGTGCCAGTAGTACCACCGGGACCTCGTACGAGCAGTACTTC
-	TRBV14	TRBJ1-2	-	CASSQGLGRGYTF	TGTGCCAGCAGCCAAGGCCTGGGACGAGGCTACACCTTC
-	TRBV28	TRBJ1-5	-	CASSTRGAGNQPQHF	TGTGCCAGCAGTACTCGCGGGGCTGGCAATCAGCCCCAGCATTTT
-	TRBV5-6	TRBJ2-7	-	CASSTVSRSYEQYF	TGTGCCAGCAGCACCGTCTCAAGGAGCTACGAGCAGTACTTC
-	TRBV19	TRBJ1-1	TRBD1	CASRRYRGASGPGSRAEAFF	TGTGCCAGTAGGCGATACAGGGGGGCCTCAGGTCCGGGCTCAAGGGCTGAAGCTTTCTTT
-	TRBV5-4	TRBJ2-4	-	CASRSEAGLSGAKNIQYF	TGTGCCAGCAGATCGGAGGCGGGGCTAAGCGGGGCCAAAAACATTCAGTACTTC
many	TRBV11-2	TRBJ2-2	-	CASSARTFNTGELFF	TGTGCCAGCAGCGCGAGGACTTTCAACACCGGGGAGCTGTTTTTT
few	TRBV7-9	TRBJ2-7	TRBD1	CASSPGGPYEQYF	TGTGCCAGCAGCCCAGGGGGACCCTACGAGCAGTACTTC
-	TRBV18	TRBJ2-2	-	CASSPNRSTGELFF	TGTGCCAGCTCACCGAACAGATCCACCGGGGAGCTGTTTTTT
-	TRBV2	TRBJ2-2	TRBD2	CASSELAGYGELFF	TGTGCCAGCAGTGAACTAGCGGGATACGGGGAGCTGTTTTTT
-	TRBV5-1	TRBJ1-1	-	CASSLAQGGSTEAFF	TGCGCCAGCAGCTTGGCGCAGGGCGGTTCCACTGAAGCTTTCTTT